The 14 T cell receptor beta chains in this list originate from one sample, sequenced in a study of blood T cell repertoires in COVID-19. Profiled with immunoSEQ multiplex PCR; TCRdb holds only in-frame clones, not every one. Of under 95,000 clones in the sample, 90% to 95% are singletons; the top ten hold approximately 4.1%. Sequenced material: peripheral blood. The receptors come from a woman aged 50 to 60 in a cohort sampled during active COVID-19.

The gene calls are TRBV19 and TRBJ2-3; D uncertain. Trimming took 5 bases from V and 0 from J, leaving 3 bases between them. Looked up from germline, CDR1 is LNHDA and CDR2 is SQIVND (reference sequence). The CDR3 totals 12 residues. CDR3 bases: TGTGCCAGTAGTCTCAGCACAGATACGCAGTATTTT. Its translation: CASSLSTDTQYF.

V gene TRBV5-5 combines with J gene TRBJ2-7; D is ambiguous. V lost 4 bases, J lost 1 base, and 15 bases lay in between. This CDR3 is 15 amino acids long. In germline, CDR1 is SGHKS, CDR2 YYEKEE (reference sequence). The CDR3 protein is CASSPAASWSYEQYF. CDR3 DNA: TGTGCCAGCAGCCCCGCGGCCAGCTGGTCCTACGAGCAGTACTTC.

The chain recombines TRBV3-1 (or the pseudogene TRBV3-2) with TRBJ2-1, with D possibly TRBD1 on 6 matching bases. The V gene's germline CDR1 is LGHDT and CDR2 YNNKEL (reference sequence). There are 16 residues in the CDR3. Trimming removed 0 bases at V and 7 bases at J, with 16 bases between. Here the CDR3 DNA reads TGTGCCAGCAGCCAAGAACTGGGGGCGCTCCGGAATGAGCAGTTCTTC. This codes for CASSQELGALRNEQFF.

The CDR3 spells CASSPEPGQGYNEQFF. The CDR3 coding sequence is TGTGCCAGCAGCCCGGAACCGGGACAGGGGTACAATGAGCAGTTCTTC. The V gene is TRBV4-2, the J gene TRBJ2-1; 10 positions match TRBD1. Germline V gives CDR1 LGHNA, CDR2 YNFKEQ. V lost 4 bases, J lost 4 bases, and 7 bases stayed unmatched. CDR3 length: 16 amino acids.

The rearrangement uses TRBV5-8 and TRBJ2-5; D is uncertain. CDR3 length equals 13 residues. Germline V gives CDR1 SGHTS, CDR2 YDEGEE. V lost 1 base to trimming and J lost 1 base, with 5 bases between them. The CDR3 DNA sequence: TGTGCCAGCAGCTTGTCGGGCCAAGAGACCCAGTACTTC. Residues: CASSLSGQETQYF. The full variable domain, with the rest looked up from reference TRBV5-8 and TRBJ2-5, is EAGVTQSPTHLIKTRGQQATLRCSPISGHTSVYWYQQALGLGLQFLLWYDEGEERNRGNFPPRFSGRQFPNYSSELNVNALELEDSALYLCASSLSGQETQYFGPGTRLLVL.

The CDR3 region is CASSQDLGGTDTQYF. Written as DNA, the CDR3 is TGTGCCAGCAGCCAAGATCTGGGGGGAACAGATACGCAGTATTTT. This chain links TRBV3-1 (or the pseudogene TRBV3-2) with TRBJ2-3; D possibly corresponds to TRBD2 (6 bases). The CDR3 loop spans 15 amino acids. The V and J ends lost 0 bases and 3 bases respectively, with 10 bases between them. In germline, CDR1 is LGHDT, CDR2 YNNKEL (reference sequence).

V and J are TRBV28 and TRBJ1-2; a weak D match, TRBD1 (6 bases). The CDR3 consists of 14 residues. CDR1 and CDR2 from the germline V gene are MDHEN and SYDVKM. Between the trimmed V and J ends, which lost 5 bases and 4 bases, there was a span of 14 bases. CDR3 amino acids: CASSITGGGYGYTF. CDR3 in DNA: TGTGCCAGCAGTATAACGGGGGGCGGCTATGGCTACACCTTC.

This sequence joins TRBV10-3 and TRBJ1-1; perhaps TRBD1 as D (5 bases). The length of the CDR3 is 16 residues. V dropped 0 bases and J dropped 4 bases, with 15 bases sitting between them. Germline lookup yields CDR1 ENHRY and CDR2 SYGVKD. CDR3 DNA: TGTGCCATCAGTGAGTCCCCTACGCGGGGCGGCACTGAAGCTTTCTTT. Amino acid sequence: CAISESPTRGGTEAFF.

This sequence joins TRBV2 and TRBJ2-1, with 14 bases fitting TRBD2. The germline gives CDR1 SNHLY, CDR2 FYNNEI. This CDR3 has 16 residues. V lost 9 bases and J lost 7; bases outside the gene matches: 11. CDR3 bases: TGTGCCAGTGCACCGCGGGGACTAGCGGGAGATAATGAGCAGTTCTTC. Translated: CASAPRGLAGDNEQFF.

The chain joins TRBV3-1 (or the pseudogene TRBV3-2) to TRBJ1-4; TRBD1 matches at 7 bases. In germline, CDR1 is LGHDT, CDR2 YNNKEL (reference sequence). CDR3 length: 15 amino acids. Trimming removed 5 bases from V and 13 bases from J; junction bases left unmatched: 16. In DNA form, the CDR3 reads TGTGCCAGCAGCTCGGAGGTGCAGGGGGACGGAGTACTGTTTTTT. It yields the protein CASSSEVQGDGVLFF.

The rearrangement uses TRBV10-3 and TRBJ1-6, with 9 bases lining up with TRBD1. CDR3 length: 14 residues. Unmatched junction bases numbered 7, after V lost 6 bases and J lost 10 bases. Germline V gene lookup returns CDR1 ENHRY and CDR2 SYGVKD. CDR3 amino acids: CAISLGQGWSPLHF. CDR3 bases: TGTGCCATCAGCTTGGGACAGGGATGGTCACCCCTCCACTTT.

V usage is TRBV7-2 and J usage is TRBJ2-2; D may be TRBD2 (6 bases). The CDR3 spans 14 residues. The germline V and J ends were trimmed by 4 bases and 7 bases, with 13 bases remaining between them. The germline gives CDR1 SGHTA, CDR2 FQGNSA. The CDR3 reads CASSSRTGVGELFF. The CDR3 DNA reads as TGTGCCAGCAGCTCCCGGACGGGGGTCGGGGAGCTGTTTTTT.

The V gene is TRBV29-1, the J gene TRBJ1-2; D call uncertain. In germline, CDR1 is SQVTM, CDR2 ANQGSEA. CDR3 length: 11 residues. V shed 4 bases and J shed 6 bases, with 9 bases lying between them. DNA of the CDR3: TGCAGCGTTGCCCGATACAATGGCTACACCTTC. This encodes CSVARYNGYTF.

J is TRBJ2-7 and V is TRBV5-1, with a tentative D call TRBD1 (8 bases). Germline lookup yields CDR1 SGHRS and CDR2 YFSETQ. Trimming left V 1 base short and J 2 bases short, with 16 bases between. The CDR3 spans 16 residues. Written as DNA, the CDR3 is TGCGCCAGCAGCTTGACTACAGGGGGAGGGACCTACGAGCAGTACTTC. Its protein product is CASSLTTGGGTYEQYF.